This TCR beta chain was captured by sequencing in a study of graft-versus-host responses after intestinal transplantation. Study overall: Multivisceral, liver-intestinal, or isolated intestinal transplants were received by the recipients.

Study findings and constraints: GvH clones were identified in recipient marrow, with some first appearing in ileum or blood. Graft-donor T cell macrochimerism coincided with high graft-versus-host to host-versus-graft clonal ratios in allografts.

Here immunoSEQ multiplex PCR was the method, and the copy in TCRdb shows in-frame clones only, minus some. The table has roughly 93,000 clones, roughly 93% seen once. The CDR3 has 16 residues. The germline CDR1 and CDR2 sequences are SGHNT and YYREEE (reference sequence). With 6 bases clipped from V and 0 bases from J, the junction kept 8 bases outside the gene matches. As regards this clone: What it binds is not known.

The V call is TRBV5-4, the J call TRBJ2-2; TRBD1 aligns across 7 bases. The input for sequencing was unstimulated CD8+ T cells sorted from spleen or lymph node cells, taken before intestinal transplant. The TCR originated in a human donor who received an intestinal transplant. This CDR3 is CASTYDRDANTGELFF. CDR3 coding DNA: TGTGCCAGCACCTACGACAGGGACGCGAACACCGGGGAGCTGTTTTTT.